One and the same sample provided the 5 T cell receptor beta chains below, sequenced in a study of T cell changes during pregnancy in multiple sclerosis. Measured with immunoSEQ multiplex PCR; TCRdb has only the in-frame clones, and not every one. This table holds about 38,000 clones, 91% found once. Material: CD8+ T cells from peripheral blood mononuclear cells, obtained in the second trimester of pregnancy. The receptors derive from a female donor with multiple sclerosis, enrolled in a pregnancy study.

The V and J genes are TRBV11-2 and TRBJ2-1, with 8 bases fitting TRBD1. Trimming cost V 5 bases and J 8 bases; bases outside gene matches: 5. Germline-derived CDR1 and CDR2 are SGHAT and FQNNGV. The CDR3 is 13 amino acids. Here the CDR3 reads CASSPGTGDEQFF. The CDR3, as DNA: TGTGCCAGCAGCCCCGGGACAGGTGATGAGCAGTTCTTC.

This clone has only one observation. In DNA, the CDR3 is TGTGCCACCAAGCGGGAGGCCCCCGAGCAGTACTTC. Its translation is CATKREAPEQYF. The chain joins TRBV28 to TRBJ2-7; 9 bases line up with TRBD2. This CDR3 contains 12 residues. The V segment lost 10 bases and the J segment 6 bases; nucleotides outside the gene matches: 7. CDR1 and CDR2 (germline): MDHEN, SYDVKM. The whole variable domain, remainder taken from reference TRBV28 and TRBJ2-7, is DVKVTQSSRYLVKRTGEKVFLECVQDMDHENMFWYRQDPGLGLRLIYFSYDVKMKEKGDIPEGYSVSREKKERFSLILESASTNQTSMYLCATKREAPEQYFGPGTRLTVT.

In its sample, this clone ranks as medium-sized. The chain joins TRBV30 to TRBJ1-6; D remains unclear. Trimming pared 0 bases from V and 10 bases from J, leaving 13 bases between. Germline V lookup: CDR1 GTSNPN, CDR2 SVGIG (reference sequence). The CDR3 is made up of 14 amino acids. The CDR3 DNA reads as TGTGCCTGGAGTGTAAGCAGGATTGCGTCACCCCTCCACTTT. Amino acids: CAWSVSRIASPLHF.

V usage is TRBV27 and J usage is TRBJ2-7, with 8 bases that match TRBD1. Looked up from germline, CDR1 is MNHEY and CDR2 is SMNVEV (reference sequence). The CDR3 has 14 amino acids. J lost 7 bases, V lost 3 bases, and 8 bases had no gene match. In nucleotides, the CDR3 is TGTGCCAGCAGTTTTCTGACAGGGGCTCAGGAGCAGTACTTC. Translated: CASSFLTGAQEQYF.

V and J are TRBV4-1 and TRBJ1-2; D gene uncertain. V was shortened by 1 base and J by 3 bases, with 12 bases between the two germline ends. Germline V gene sequence: CDR1 MGHRA, CDR2 YSYEKL. The CDR3 contains 15 residues. CDR3 in DNA: TGCGCCAGCAGCCAAGGACACCCTCTGGACTATGGCTACACCTTC. It codes for CASSQGHPLDYGYTF.